Following are 10 T cell receptor beta chains from one sample sequenced in a study of cytomegalovirus exposure and HLA in healthy donors. PCR was performed using 60 Vbeta and 13 Jbeta primers. Assay used: immunoSEQ multiplex PCR; TCRdb lists only in-frame clones, some missing. The table shows roughly 100,000 clones, with around three quarters occurring only once. The sequenced material came from PBMCs. All receptors derive from a boy younger than 18 in good health and CMV-seronegative.

The chain has TRBV4-1 and TRBJ1-1; no firm D call. Trimming stripped 1 base from V and 8 bases from J, with 17 bases between. CDR1 MGHRA and CDR2 YSYEKL come from the germline V gene. CDR3 length equals 15 residues. CDR3 sequence: CASSQAASAGIEAFF. The CDR3, as DNA: TGCGCCAGCAGCCAAGCCGCCTCGGCGGGAATAGAAGCTTTCTTT.

The gene calls are TRBV7-9 and TRBJ1-2; possibly TRBD1 for D (5 bases). Trimming cost V 1 base and J 6 bases, with 15 bases left between them. Germline V gene lookup returns CDR1 SEHNR and CDR2 FQNEAQ (reference sequence). The CDR3 runs 15 residues. The CDR3 nucleotides read TGTGCCAGCAGCTTAGAACTGGGGCCAGCAGATGGCTACACCTTC. It encodes CASSLELGPADGYTF.

The table lists this clone with a count of one. The V gene is TRBV15, the J gene TRBJ1-4, with 8 nucleotides matching TRBD1. The CDR3 consists of 16 residues. The junction had 10 bases not matched to a gene; V was cut back by 2 bases and J by 8 bases. The germline CDR1 and CDR2 sequences are LNHNV and YYDKDF (reference sequence). The CDR3 nucleotides are TGTGCCACCAGCAGACCTGGACAGGGTGTCCGAGAAAAACTGTTTTTT. It is translated as CATSRPGQGVREKLFF.

The chain links TRBV2 to TRBJ2-2, with D possibly matching TRBD2 (5 bases). With 7 bases removed from V and 1 base from J, the gap between germline ends came to 13 bases. The CDR3 has 15 amino acids. Per germline, CDR1 SNHLY and CDR2 FYNNEI. The CDR3 DNA reads as TGTGCCAGCACCCGGCCCAGCGGGAACACCGGGGAGCTGTTTTTT. Its translation is CASTRPSGNTGELFF.

This clone appeared a few times. This sequence joins TRBV5-8 and TRBJ2-7; perhaps TRBD2 as D (6 bases). Germline V gives CDR1 SGHTS, CDR2 YDEGEE. This CDR3 comprises 12 residues. V dropped 5 bases and J dropped 7 bases, with 13 bases sitting between them. In DNA form, the CDR3 reads TGTGCCAGCAGGACACAGACTAGGGAGCAGTACTTC. Translated, it gives CASRTQTREQYF.

This clone has only one observation. CDR3 in amino acids: CARPNRLAEVYEQYF. The CDR3 region has the DNA TGTGCCAGGCCAAACCGGCTAGCGGAAGTGTACGAGCAGTACTTC. J is TRBJ2-7 and V is TRBV28, with 7 bases fitting TRBD2. V was pared by 9 bases and J by 4 bases, with 15 bases of the junction left unmatched. Germline V lookup: CDR1 MDHEN, CDR2 SYDVKM. The length of the CDR3 is 15 residues.

This clone was seen only a few times. Other DNA sequences within the sample encode an identical CDR3. V usage is TRBV6-1 and J usage is TRBJ1-1; D is perhaps TRBD1 (5 bases). Germline loops: CDR1 MNHNS, CDR2 SASEGT. V was clipped by 6 bases and J by 3 bases, with 17 bases between them. This CDR3 has 15 amino acids. CDR3 DNA sequence: TGTGCCAGCAGACCCCTGTTGAAGGGGCACACTGAAGCTTTCTTT. Protein: CASRPLLKGHTEAFF.

The chain recombines TRBV30 with TRBJ2-1, with D perhaps TRBD2 (6 bases). The V end was cut by 7 bases, the J end by 4 bases, with 20 bases between. Germline-derived CDR1 and CDR2 are GTSNPN and SVGIG (reference sequence). CDR3 length: 15 residues. CDR3 sequence reads: CAFGGAGSLYNEQFF. The DNA for the CDR3 is TGTGCCTTCGGAGGGGCGGGCAGCCTATACAATGAGCAGTTCTTC.

The rearrangement joins TRBV21-1 to TRBJ2-7; TRBD1, the table's D call, was not compared with the DNA. TRBV21-1 is listed as a pseudogene. The CDR3 is 15 amino acids. The DNA of the CDR3 is TGTGCCAGCAGCAAAGGGTCAGGGGGTAGTTACGAGCAGTACTTC. It codes for CASSKGSGGSYEQYF.

The genes are TRBV28 and TRBJ2-7; D remains ambiguous. This CDR3 has 16 amino acids. Deletions cut 5 bases from V and 0 bases from J, with 17 bases between. CDR1 and CDR2 (germline): MDHEN, SYDVKM. The CDR3 is CASSLRNVFFSYEQYF. The CDR3 nucleotides are TGTGCCAGCAGTCTTAGAAACGTTTTTTTCTCCTACGAGCAGTACTTC.